These 30 T cell receptor beta chains share one sample of origin, sequenced in a study of shared clonotypes between healthy human individuals. Some clones are missing from TCRdb's copy, which holds only in-frame ones; the method was immunoSEQ multiplex PCR. Of approximately 2.4 million clones listed, 90% to 96% are singletons. Sequencing was performed on naive CD4+ T cells sorted from blood. Subset reported: CD45RA+ positively selected. These receptor sequences come from a man aged 18-30 years in good health.

The rearrangement uses TRBV6-6 and TRBJ2-7; 11 nucleotides agree with TRBD1. The CDR3 has 15 residues. The J segment lost 3 bases and the V segment lost 5 bases, leaving 6 bases of the junction unmatched. Germline V gene sequence: CDR1 MNHNY, CDR2 SVGAGI (reference sequence). DNA of the CDR3: TGTGCCAGCAGTCCCGTCGGGACAGGGGGCTACGAGCAGTACTTC. This sequence encodes CASSPVGTGGYEQYF.

This clone has only one observation. The chain recombines TRBV25-1 with TRBJ2-7; 8 bases are shared with TRBD1. V shed 3 bases, J shed 5 bases, and the junction held 6 bases outside the gene matches. CDR3 length equals 14 residues. CDR1 is MGHDK, CDR2 SYGVNS, per germline. The CDR3 region has the DNA TGTGCCAGCAGTGAGGCAGGGGGCTTCAACGAGCAGTACTTC. Protein sequence: CASSEAGGFNEQYF.

The gene calls are TRBV6-6 and TRBJ1-1; D is uncertain. The V and J ends lost 0 bases and 8 bases respectively, with 7 bases between them. Germline V gives CDR1 MNHNY, CDR2 SVGAGI (reference sequence). The CDR3 totals 12 residues. CDR3 loop: CASSYSAWEAFF. The CDR3 bases are TGTGCCAGCAGTTACTCCGCCTGGGAAGCTTTCTTT.

The rearrangement joins TRBV18 to TRBJ2-1; TRBD1 might be the D (7 bases). From germline, CDR1 is KGHSH and CDR2 LQKENI. The V end was cut by 1 base, the J end by 7 bases, with 14 bases between. CDR3 length: 15 residues. DNA for the CDR3: TGTGCCAGCTCACCACTCCAGGGGGGTGGTAATGAGCAGTTCTTC. Its translation: CASSPLQGGGNEQFF.

The V gene is TRBV18, the J gene TRBJ2-6, with 9 bases identical to TRBD1. The CDR3 is made up of 18 amino acids. With 3 bases clipped from V and 4 bases from J, the junction kept 10 bases outside the gene matches. The germline CDR1 and CDR2 sequences are KGHSH and LQKENI. The chain's CDR3 is CASSPKDRGNPGANVLTF. CDR3 coding DNA: TGTGCCAGCTCACCGAAAGACAGGGGGAATCCAGGGGCCAACGTCCTGACTTTC. Together with reference TRBV18 and TRBJ2-6, the CDR3 gives the full variable domain: NAGVMQNPRHLVRRRGQEARLRCSPMKGHSHVYWYRQLPEEGLKFMVYLQKENIIDESGMPKERFSAEFPKEGPSILRIQQVVRGDSAAYFCASSPKDRGNPGANVLTFGAGSRLTVL.

V usage is TRBV12-5 and J usage is TRBJ2-1; no definite D call. The CDR3 totals 13 residues. CDR1 LGHNT and CDR2 FRNRAP come from the germline V gene. The V end was cut by 2 bases, the J end by 8 bases, with 10 bases between. CDR3 DNA: TGTGCTAGTGGTTTGCCCCCCTCAGATGAGCAGTTCTTC. As protein: CASGLPPSDEQFF.

This chain links TRBV27 with TRBJ2-5, with D possibly matching TRBD2 (5 bases). Trimming took 5 bases from V and 6 from J, leaving 16 bases between them. Germline V gene lookup returns CDR1 MNHEY and CDR2 SMNVEV (reference sequence). The CDR3 length is 14 residues. CDR3 sequence reads: CASSKSGLEKTQYF. The CDR3 nucleotides are TGTGCCAGCAGTAAAAGCGGTTTGGAAAAGACCCAGTACTTC.

This rearrangement joins TRBV7-9 to TRBJ2-5; 7 bases match TRBD1. Germline assignment: CDR1 SEHNR and CDR2 FQNEAQ (reference sequence). The V gene end was trimmed by 5 bases and the J gene end by 1 base; junction bases not matched to a gene: 10. The CDR3 covers 16 residues. The CDR3 DNA reads TGTGCCAGCAGCCGATCGAGGGGGCCCCCCCAAGAGACCCAGTACTTC. It yields the protein CASSRSRGPPQETQYF.

This clone came up once. The chain uses TRBV25-1 and TRBJ1-4; D perhaps matches TRBD1 (5 bases). Germline values: CDR1 MGHDK, CDR2 SYGVNS. This CDR3 region has 14 residues. Trimming removed 1 base from V and 8 bases from J, with 11 bases in between. Here the CDR3 reads CASSELDTYEKLFF. The CDR3 DNA follows: TGTGCCAGCAGTGAATTGGACACGTACGAAAAACTGTTTTTT. Full variable domain (remainder filled in from reference TRBV25-1 and TRBJ1-4): EADIYQTPRYLVIGTGKKITLECSQTMGHDKMYWYQQDPGMELHLIHYSYGVNSTEKGDLSSESTVSRIRTEHFPLTLESARPSHTSQYLCASSELDTYEKLFFGSGTQLSVL.

The chain uses TRBV28 and TRBJ1-1; 7 bases are a match to TRBD1. The CDR3 has 15 residues. Per the germline V gene, CDR1 is MDHEN and CDR2 is SYDVKM. The J segment lost 1 base and the V segment lost 4 bases, leaving 6 bases of the junction unmatched. The CDR3 DNA is TGTGCCAGCAGTTCGGACAGGACGGGGAACACTGAAGCTTTCTTT. It specifies CASSSDRTGNTEAFF.

The V call is TRBV4-3, the J call TRBJ1-3; D perhaps matches TRBD1 (5 bases). With 5 bases removed from V and 4 bases from J, the gap between germline ends came to 9 bases. The CDR3 contains 13 residues. Looked up from germline, CDR1 is LGHNA and CDR2 is YSLEER. CDR3 nucleotide sequence: TGCGCCAGCAGCAGACAGTGGGGAAACACCATATATTTT. This gives the protein CASSRQWGNTIYF.

The V and J genes are TRBV29-1 and TRBJ2-7, with 7 positions matching TRBD2. The CDR3 covers 14 residues. The V segment lost 4 bases and the J segment 6 bases; nucleotides outside the gene matches: 12. Germline V CDR1 and CDR2: SQVTM, ANQGSEA. CDR3 loop: CSVGVAGVGSEQYF. CDR3 DNA: TGCAGCGTTGGGGTCGCGGGGGTCGGGAGCGAGCAGTACTTC.

This chain joins TRBV5-1 and TRBJ2-1; 8 bases are a match to TRBD1. Germline values: CDR1 SGHRS, CDR2 YFSETQ. The CDR3 totals 17 residues. J lost 0 bases, V lost 2 bases, and 7 bases had no gene match. The CDR3 sequence is CASSFRTGLSSYNEQFF. For the CDR3, the DNA is TGCGCCAGCAGCTTCCGGACAGGGTTGAGCTCCTACAATGAGCAGTTCTTC.

This rearrangement joins TRBV5-1 to TRBJ2-5; possible D gene TRBD1, 6 bases. CDR1 is SGHRS and CDR2 is YFSETQ in the germline V gene. V gave up 4 bases and J gave up 1 base, with 20 bases separating them. The CDR3 is made up of 17 amino acids. CDR3 sequence reads: CASSRWVQGSVQETQYF. Written as DNA, the CDR3 is TGCGCCAGCAGCCGGTGGGTTCAGGGGTCAGTCCAAGAGACCCAGTACTTC.

CDR3: CASSSQQNTEAFF. Written as DNA, the CDR3 is TGTGCCAGCAGCTCACAGCAGAACACTGAAGCTTTCTTT. The chain recombines TRBV11-2 with TRBJ1-1; D call uncertain. V was pared by 4 bases and J by 1 base, with 7 bases between. The CDR3 consists of 13 residues. The germline V gene encodes CDR1 SGHAT and CDR2 FQNNGV.

As to this clone: The same CDR3 arises from other DNA sequences in this sample as well. This chain links TRBV28 with TRBJ1-5; D call uncertain. Trimming stripped 4 bases from V and 2 bases from J, with 12 bases between. The CDR3 runs to 15 residues. CDR1 and CDR2 from the germline V gene are MDHEN and SYDVKM. CDR3 nucleotide sequence: TGTGCCAGCAGTTCCAGGAGGTTCGGCAATCAGCCCCAGCATTTT. Its translation is CASSSRRFGNQPQHF. Complete variable domain (other parts from reference TRBV28 and TRBJ1-5): DVKVTQSSRYLVKRTGEKVFLECVQDMDHENMFWYRQDPGLGLRLIYFSYDVKMKEKGDIPEGYSVSREKKERFSLILESASTNQTSMYLCASSSRRFGNQPQHFGDGTRLSIL.

CDR3 protein: CASSGRQWYNSPLHF. The CDR3, as DNA: TGTGCCAGCAGCGGTAGACAGTGGTATAATTCACCCCTCCACTTT. This chain uses TRBV11-3 with TRBJ1-6; D may be TRBD1 (5 bases). This CDR3 comprises 15 residues. V gave up 5 bases and J gave up 4 bases, with 12 bases separating them. Germline CDR1 is SGHNT and CDR2 is YENEEA.

The chain carries TRBV5-1 and TRBJ2-2; tentatively, D is TRBD1 (6 bases). This CDR3 has 16 residues. Germline V gene sequence: CDR1 SGHRS, CDR2 YFSETQ. V lost 0 bases and J 5 bases, leaving 14 bases between the germline ends. CDR3 protein: CASSLVPAGETGELFF. The CDR3, as DNA: TGCGCCAGCAGCTTGGTACCAGCAGGGGAGACCGGGGAGCTGTTTTTT.

V and J are TRBV5-1 and TRBJ2-1; TRBD1 agrees at 9 bases. Germline CDR1 and CDR2: SGHRS and YFSETQ. J gave up 3 bases and V 0 bases, and 1 base lay outside the gene matches. This CDR3 comprises 15 residues. The chain's CDR3 is CASSLDRGLYNEQFF. In nucleotides, the CDR3 is TGCGCCAGCAGCTTGGACAGGGGGCTCTACAATGAGCAGTTCTTC.

V usage is TRBV6-7 and J usage is TRBJ1-5; D not certain. TRBV6-7 is noted as an ORF with a role that remains uncertain. The CDR3 covers 18 residues. V was trimmed by 0 bases and J by 1 base, leaving 16 bases between them. This CDR3 is CASSYSSRATQSNQPQHF. CDR3 coding DNA: TGTGCCAGCAGTTACTCGTCTAGGGCTACTCAAAGCAATCAGCCCCAGCATTTT.

J is TRBJ1-2 and V is TRBV6-6; tentative D call: TRBD1 (5 bases). Trimming took off 0 bases at V and 8 bases at J, with 10 bases between the two ends. The V gene's germline CDR1 is MNHNY and CDR2 SVGAGI (reference sequence). The CDR3 length is 13 residues. The chain's CDR3 is CASSYSRDGGYTF. CDR3 coding DNA: TGTGCCAGCAGTTACTCGAGGGACGGAGGCTACACCTTC.

The chain carries TRBV6-5 and TRBJ1-6; tentatively, D is TRBD1 (5 bases). Germline-derived CDR1 and CDR2 are MNHEY and SVGAGI. This CDR3 comprises 15 residues. Trimming stripped 4 bases from V and 5 bases from J, with 12 bases between. CDR3 bases: TGTGCCAGCAGTTTCTCAGGGCCTAATAATTCACCCCTCCACTTT. It encodes CASSFSGPNNSPLHF.

The rearrangement links TRBV5-6 to TRBJ2-7; maybe TRBD1 (5 bases). Germline V gene data show CDR1 as SGHDT and CDR2 as YYEEEE. The CDR3 has 15 residues. The ends were cut back, 1 base at V and 2 bases at J, with 13 bases in the middle. The CDR3 DNA reads TGTGCCAGCAGCTTGTCAGGGATTTCTCCCTACGAGCAGTACTTC. This translates into CASSLSGISPYEQYF.

This clone appeared a single time. J is TRBJ2-2 and V is TRBV11-2; 11 positions agree with TRBD2. Germline V gives CDR1 SGHAT, CDR2 FQNNGV. The CDR3 consists of 16 residues. Trimming took 4 bases from V and 4 from J; bases not matched to a gene: 5. CDR3 sequence reads: CASSSLAGGVTGELFF. The CDR3 DNA reads as TGTGCCAGCAGCTCCCTAGCGGGAGGCGTCACCGGGGAGCTGTTTTTT.

The V gene is TRBV6-6, the J gene TRBJ2-2; D not certain. Germline V CDR1 and CDR2: MNHNY, SVGAGI (reference sequence). The CDR3 has 13 amino acids. V was cut by 2 bases and J by 7 bases, with 8 bases left in between. CDR3 nucleotides: TGTGCCAGCAGTTACCACCTCGGCGGGGAGCTGTTTTTT. Translated, it gives CASSYHLGGELFF.

V and J are TRBV10-3 and TRBJ2-7; the match to TRBD1 covers 12 bases. This CDR3 comprises 16 residues. V was pared by 2 bases and J by 0 bases, with 2 bases of the junction left unmatched. The germline V gene has CDR1 ENHRY and CDR2 SYGVKD. The CDR3 loop is CAISEGTGGRSYEQYF. The DNA for the CDR3 is TGTGCCATCAGTGAGGGGACAGGGGGCCGCTCCTACGAGCAGTACTTC.

The genes are TRBV28 and TRBJ2-7, with D possibly matching TRBD1 (5 bases). Germline V gene data show CDR1 as MDHEN and CDR2 as SYDVKM. The germline V and J ends were trimmed by 5 bases and 3 bases, with 11 bases remaining between them. The CDR3 runs 13 residues. The CDR3 region is CASSLQVHYEQYF. CDR3 in DNA: TGTGCCAGCAGTCTACAGGTTCACTACGAGCAGTACTTC.

The V and J genes are TRBV6-1 and TRBJ2-1; D is unresolved. Between the trimmed V and J ends, which lost 6 bases and 5 bases, there was a span of 11 bases. CDR3 size: 13 residues. Looked up from germline, CDR1 is MNHNS and CDR2 is SASEGT. The CDR3 region has the DNA TGTGCCAGCAGGACCGACAACCACAATGAGCAGTTCTTC. This translates into CASRTDNHNEQFF.

The chain carries TRBV29-1 and TRBJ2-5; the D is unclear. V gave up 7 bases and J gave up 4 bases, with 16 bases separating them. Germline V CDR1 and CDR2: SQVTM, ANQGSEA. This CDR3 has 13 amino acids. The CDR3 region is CSDSKGIRETQYF. The CDR3 DNA reads as TGCAGCGACTCAAAAGGAATCCGAGAGACCCAGTACTTC.

This chain links TRBV9 with TRBJ2-5; 9 bases map to TRBD1. V was pared by 3 bases and J by 2 bases, with 8 bases of the junction left unmatched. The CDR3 has 16 amino acids. Germline lookup yields CDR1 SGDLS and CDR2 YYNGEE. This CDR3 is CASSGRDRALQETQYF. The CDR3 nucleotides are TGTGCCAGCAGCGGACGGGACAGGGCCCTTCAAGAGACCCAGTACTTC.